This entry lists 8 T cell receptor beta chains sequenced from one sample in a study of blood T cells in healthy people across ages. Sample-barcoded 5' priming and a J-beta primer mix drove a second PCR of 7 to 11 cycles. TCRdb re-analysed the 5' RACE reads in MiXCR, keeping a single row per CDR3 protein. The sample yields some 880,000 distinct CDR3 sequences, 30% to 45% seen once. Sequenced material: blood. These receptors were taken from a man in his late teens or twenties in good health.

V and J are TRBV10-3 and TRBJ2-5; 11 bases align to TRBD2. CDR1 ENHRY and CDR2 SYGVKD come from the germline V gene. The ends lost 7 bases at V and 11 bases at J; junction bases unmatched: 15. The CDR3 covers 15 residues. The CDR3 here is CAIKTTSGIVDEQYF. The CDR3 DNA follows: TGTGCCATCAAGACGACTAGCGGGATTGTGGATGAGCAGTACTTC.

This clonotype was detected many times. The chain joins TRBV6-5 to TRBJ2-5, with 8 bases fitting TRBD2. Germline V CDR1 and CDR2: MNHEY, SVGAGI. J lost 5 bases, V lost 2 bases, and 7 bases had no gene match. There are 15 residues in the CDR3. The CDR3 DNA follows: TGTGCCAGCAGTTACCAGGGACTAGTGATGGAGACCCAGTACTTC. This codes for CASSYQGLVMETQYF.

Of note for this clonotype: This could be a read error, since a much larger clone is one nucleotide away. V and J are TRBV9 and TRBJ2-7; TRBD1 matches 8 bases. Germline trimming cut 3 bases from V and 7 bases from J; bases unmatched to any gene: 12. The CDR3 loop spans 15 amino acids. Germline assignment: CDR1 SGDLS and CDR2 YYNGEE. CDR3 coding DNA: TGTGCCAGCAGCGCCGGACAGGGACTCTACAATGAGCAGTACTTC. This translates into CASSAGQGLYNEQYF.

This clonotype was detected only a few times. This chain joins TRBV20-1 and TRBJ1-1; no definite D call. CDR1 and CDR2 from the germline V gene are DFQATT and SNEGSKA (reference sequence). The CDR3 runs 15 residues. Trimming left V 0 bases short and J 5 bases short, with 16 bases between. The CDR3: CSAREPAGSGTEAFF. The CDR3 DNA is TGCAGTGCTAGAGAACCGGCCGGGTCCGGAACTGAAGCTTTCTTT.

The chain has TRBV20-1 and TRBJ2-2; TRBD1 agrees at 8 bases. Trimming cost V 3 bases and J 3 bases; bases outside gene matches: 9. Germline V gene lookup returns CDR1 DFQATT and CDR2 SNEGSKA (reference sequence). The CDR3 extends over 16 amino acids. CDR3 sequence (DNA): TGCAGTGCTAGGATTACGACAGGGGACCACACCGGGGAGCTGTTTTTT. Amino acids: CSARITTGDHTGELFF.

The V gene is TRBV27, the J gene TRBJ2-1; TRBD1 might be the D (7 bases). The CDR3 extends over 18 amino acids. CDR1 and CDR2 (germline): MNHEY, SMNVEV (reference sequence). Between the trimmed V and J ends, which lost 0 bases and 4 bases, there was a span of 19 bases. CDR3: CASSLSPRQGGEYNEQFF. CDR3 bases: TGTGCCAGCAGTTTATCCCCGAGACAGGGAGGAGAGTACAATGAGCAGTTCTTC.

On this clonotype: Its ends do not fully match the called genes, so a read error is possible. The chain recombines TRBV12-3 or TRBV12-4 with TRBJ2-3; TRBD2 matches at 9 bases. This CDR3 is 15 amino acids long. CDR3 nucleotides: TGTGCCAGCAGGCGACTAGCGGTGGGCGCAGATGCGCAGTATTTT. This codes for CASRRLAVGADAQYF.

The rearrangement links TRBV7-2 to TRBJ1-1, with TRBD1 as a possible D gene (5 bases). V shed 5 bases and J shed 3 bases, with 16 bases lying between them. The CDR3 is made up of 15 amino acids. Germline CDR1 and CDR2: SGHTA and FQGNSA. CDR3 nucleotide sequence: TGTGCCAGCAGCGAGGGACCGCACGGGGACACTGAAGCTTTCTTT. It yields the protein CASSEGPHGDTEAFF.